The text below deals with one T cell receptor (beta chain). These data originate in a study of blood T cell repertoires in COVID-19. Study overall: From the United States, Italy and Spain came samples of acute and convalescent COVID-19.

V lost 6 bases and J 7 bases, leaving 15 bases between the germline ends. The CDR3 sequence is 13 residues long. Germline V gene lookup returns CDR1 SGHTA and CDR2 FQGNSA. Sequencing was performed with immunoSEQ multiplex PCR; in TCRdb, only in-frame clones are kept and a portion is missing. This table has around 63,000 clones, 65% to 80% appearing once. The sequence came from a human donor in a cohort sampled during active COVID-19. The sample taken for sequencing was peripheral blood. The chain uses TRBV7-2 and TRBJ1-1, with D perhaps TRBD1 (6 bases). CDR3 loop: CASSLNSRGEAFF. DNA of the CDR3: TGTGCCAGCAGTCTTAATTCCAGGGGTGAAGCTTTCTTT. Full variable domain (outside the CDR3, taken from reference TRBV7-2 and TRBJ1-1): GAGVSQSPSNKVTEKGKDVELRCDPISGHTALYWYRQSLGQGLEFLIYFQGNSAPDKSGLPSDRFSAERTGGSVSTLTIQRTQQEDSAVYLCASSLNSRGEAFFGQGTRLTVV.